These 32 T cell receptor beta chains came from one sample sequenced in a study of blood T cell repertoires in COVID-19. TCRdb keeps only in-frame clones here, not all; method: immunoSEQ multiplex PCR. The sample consists of about 95,000 clones, approximately 80% of them appearing once. The sample was peripheral blood. The receptors were sampled from a human donor in a cohort sampled during active COVID-19.

This chain connects TRBV19 to TRBJ1-1, with D perhaps matching TRBD1 (6 bases). CDR1 and CDR2 (germline): LNHDA, SQIVND (reference sequence). The length of the CDR3 is 13 residues. The V end was cut by 7 bases, the J end by 4 bases, with 13 bases between. The CDR3: CASIGQTFTEAFF. CDR3 nucleotide sequence: TGTGCCAGTATCGGACAGACTTTCACTGAAGCTTTCTTT. Variable domain in full (rest from reference TRBV19 and TRBJ1-1): DGGITQSPKYLFRKEGQNVTLSCEQNLNHDAMYWYRQDPGQGLRLIYYSQIVNDFQKGDIAEGYSVSREKKESFPLTVTSAQKNPTAFYLCASIGQTFTEAFFGQGTRLTVV.

V is TRBV19 and J is TRBJ1-1, with 7 bases aligning to TRBD1. CDR3 length: 16 residues. CDR1 is LNHDA, CDR2 SQIVND, per germline (reference sequence). Germline trimming cut 5 bases from V and 2 bases from J; bases unmatched to any gene: 11. The CDR3 bases are TGTGCCAGTAGTGCCATAACAGGGGTCGGTAACACTGAAGCTTTCTTT. It codes for CASSAITGVGNTEAFF.

V usage is TRBV7-6 and J usage is TRBJ2-7; TRBD2 is a possible D gene (5 bases). The CDR3 contains 14 residues. Germline values: CDR1 SGHVS, CDR2 FNYEAQ. V lost 1 base and J lost 2, with 9 bases in between. CDR3 in DNA: TGTGCCAGCAGCTTAGGAGGGTTCCCCTACGAGCAGTACTTC. Encoded protein: CASSLGGFPYEQYF.

The sample holds one count of this clone. This chain uses TRBV9 with TRBJ2-7; 10 bases map to TRBD2. The CDR3 has 14 residues. The germline gives CDR1 SGDLS, CDR2 YYNGEE. V lost 0 bases to trimming and J lost 7 bases; unmatched junction nucleotides: 4. The CDR3 region is CASSVGGTSDEQYF. CDR3 DNA: TGTGCCAGCAGCGTAGGGGGGACTAGCGATGAGCAGTACTTC.

V gene TRBV4-1 combines with J gene TRBJ2-3; 8 bases align to TRBD2. Germline lookup yields CDR1 MGHRA and CDR2 YSYEKL. CDR3 length: 15 amino acids. The V gene end was trimmed by 1 base and the J gene end by 3 bases; junction bases not matched to a gene: 3. The CDR3 protein is CASSQVLAGTDTQYF. The CDR3 DNA is TGCGCCAGCAGCCAAGTATTAGCGGGAACAGATACGCAGTATTTT.

V usage is TRBV7-2 and J usage is TRBJ1-2, with D possibly being TRBD1 (6 bases). This CDR3 spans 15 amino acids. V was cut by 8 bases and J by 4 bases, with 20 bases left in between. Germline V gene sequence: CDR1 SGHTA, CDR2 FQGNSA. As DNA, the CDR3 is TGTGCCAGCCAGCTTGGTGGGCAGGGGATCTATGGCTACACCTTC. As protein: CASQLGGQGIYGYTF.

This chain uses TRBV5-1 with TRBJ1-5, with 7 positions matching TRBD1. Germline lookup yields CDR1 SGHRS and CDR2 YFSETQ. J was trimmed by 1 base and V by 4 bases; bases with no gene match: 8. The CDR3 covers 16 residues. CDR3 nucleotides: TGCGCCAGCAGCCCTACAGGGGTTCGGAGCAATCAGCCCCAGCATTTT. Translated: CASSPTGVRSNQPQHF.

The V gene is TRBV6-5, the J gene TRBJ2-1, with 7 bases fitting TRBD1. The CDR3 contains 14 residues. Germline V gene data show CDR1 as MNHEY and CDR2 as SVGAGI. J was trimmed by 6 bases and V by 5 bases; bases with no gene match: 7. CDR3 DNA: TGTGCCAGCAGTACCGTCGGGACAGCCAATGAGCAGTTCTTC. Amino acid sequence: CASSTVGTANEQFF.

This chain joins TRBV7-3 and TRBJ1-2, with TRBD1 matching over 7 bases. The V gene end was trimmed by 2 bases and the J gene end by 6 bases; junction bases not matched to a gene: 12. The germline V gene encodes CDR1 SGHTA and CDR2 FQGTGA. The CDR3 contains 16 residues. DNA for the CDR3: TGTGCCAGCAGCTTAGTGGGTCGACAGGGTTTTAATGGCTACACCTTC. Its translation: CASSLVGRQGFNGYTF.

This sequence joins TRBV6-5 and TRBJ1-5; TRBD1 matches at 8 bases. J gave up 2 bases and V 4 bases, and 1 base lay outside the gene matches. Germline loops: CDR1 MNHEY, CDR2 SVGAGI. The CDR3 totals 14 residues. CDR3 bases: TGTGCCAGCAGTTTGACAGGGGGCAATCAGCCCCAGCATTTT. Translation: CASSLTGGNQPQHF.

The J gene is TRBJ2-5, the V gene TRBV5-6; D possibly corresponds to TRBD2 (5 bases). V was cut by 5 bases and J by 7 bases, with 12 bases left in between. There are 12 residues in the CDR3. In germline, CDR1 is SGHDT, CDR2 YYEEEE. The chain's CDR3 is CASSPASGTQYF. The CDR3 DNA reads as TGTGCCAGCAGTCCAGCGAGCGGGACCCAGTACTTC. Looking up the rest from reference TRBV5-6 and TRBJ2-5 gives the full variable domain: DAGVTQSPTHLIKTRGQQVTLRCSPKSGHDTVSWYQQALGQGPQFIFQYYEEEERQRGNFPDRFSGHQFPNYSSELNVNALLLGDSALYLCASSPASGTQYFGPGTRLLVL.

This clone showed up just once. The V gene is TRBV27, the J gene TRBJ2-1; TRBD2 aligns across 9 bases. Germline CDR1 MNHEY, CDR2 SMNVEV (reference sequence). The CDR3 extends over 16 amino acids. The trim removed 3 bases at V and 0 bases at J, leaving 3 bases unmatched. CDR3: CASSLGLAHSYNEQFF. The CDR3 DNA is TGTGCCAGCAGTTTGGGACTAGCACACTCCTACAATGAGCAGTTCTTC.

The J gene is TRBJ1-2, the V gene TRBV5-1; 8 positions match TRBD1. In germline, CDR1 is SGHRS, CDR2 YFSETQ. The J segment lost 7 bases and the V segment lost 8 bases, leaving 16 bases of the junction unmatched. CDR3 size: 15 residues. The CDR3, as DNA: TGCGCCAGTTCCCCTGTTGGACAGGGAATCTCTGGCTACACCTTC. It yields the protein CASSPVGQGISGYTF. The full variable domain, its missing parts supplied by reference TRBV5-1 and TRBJ1-2, is KAGVTQTPRYLIKTRGQQVTLSCSPISGHRSVSWYQQTPGQGLQFLFEYFSETQRNKGNFPGRFSGRQFSNSRSEMNVSTLELGDSALYLCASSPVGQGISGYTFGSGTRLTVV.

Here the CDR3 DNA reads TGTGCCAGCAGCTTAGAGGCAGGGAGGATTGGGACTGAAGCTTTCTTT. Its protein is CASSLEAGRIGTEAFF. The rearrangement joins TRBV7-2 to TRBJ1-1; D is perhaps TRBD1 (5 bases). The CDR3 sequence is 16 residues long. Looked up from germline, CDR1 is SGHTA and CDR2 is FQGNSA. The germline V and J ends were trimmed by 1 base and 5 bases, with 17 bases remaining between them.

The V and J genes are TRBV12-3 or TRBV12-4 and TRBJ1-1; D not certain. The CDR3 spans 13 residues. V was trimmed by 3 bases and J by 5 bases, leaving 10 bases between them. The CDR3 DNA is TGTGCCAGCAGTTTTCGATCCGGTACTGAAGCTTTCTTT. Translating it yields CASSFRSGTEAFF.

The chain employs TRBV18 and TRBJ2-1; 11 bases match TRBD1. This CDR3 has 17 residues. V shed 0 bases and J 7 bases; nucleotides not matched to a gene: 8. From germline, CDR1 is KGHSH and CDR2 LQKENI. CDR3 sequence reads: CASSPPLGTGGRNEQFF. Here the CDR3 DNA reads TGTGCCAGCTCACCACCGCTCGGGACAGGGGGTAGGAATGAGCAGTTCTTC.

The chain has TRBV9 and TRBJ2-3, with 14 positions matching TRBD2. The CDR3 sequence is 17 residues long. V dropped 4 bases and J dropped 0; count of bases not matched to a gene: 4. Germline V gives CDR1 SGDLS, CDR2 YYNGEE. Here the CDR3 reads CASSLGLAGASTDTQYF. DNA for the CDR3: TGTGCCAGCAGCCTGGGACTAGCGGGAGCCAGCACAGATACGCAGTATTTT.

This clone occurred once. The DNA for the CDR3 is TGTGCCAGCAGTCCGGGAGGACAACTCTATGGCTACACCTTC. Translated, it gives CASSPGGQLYGYTF. The chain has TRBV28 and TRBJ1-2; D is perhaps TRBD1 (5 bases). Germline lookup yields CDR1 MDHEN and CDR2 SYDVKM. The V end lost 5 bases, the J end lost 4 bases, and 14 bases lay between the germline ends. The CDR3 sequence is 14 residues long.

The CDR3 bases are TGTGCCAGCAGCCGGGAGTCTGGAAACACCATATATTTT. This sequence encodes CASSRESGNTIYF. The V call is TRBV11-2, the J call TRBJ1-3; D is unresolved. With 5 bases removed from V and 1 base from J, the gap between germline ends came to 6 bases. The CDR3 runs 13 residues. Germline V gene data show CDR1 as SGHAT and CDR2 as FQNNGV.

Only one count was recorded for this clone. V usage is TRBV5-1 and J usage is TRBJ2-2, with 10 bases matching TRBD2. Unmatched junction bases numbered 11, after V lost 3 bases and J lost 6 bases. The CDR3 runs 17 residues. In germline, CDR1 is SGHRS, CDR2 YFSETQ. The CDR3 is CASSSGTSVPLAGELFF. The CDR3 nucleotides read TGCGCCAGCAGCTCCGGGACTAGCGTTCCCCTGGCCGGGGAGCTGTTTTTT.

This clone was found a few times. CDR3 protein: CATSDSDRKQYF. The CDR3 region has the DNA TGTGCCACCAGTGATTCCGACAGGAAGCAGTACTTC. The chain employs TRBV24-1 and TRBJ2-7, with D perhaps TRBD1 (6 bases). Germline lookup yields CDR1 KGHDR and CDR2 SFDVKD. V was clipped by 2 bases and J by 8 bases, with 9 bases between them. The CDR3 spans 12 residues.

This rearrangement joins TRBV6-6 to TRBJ2-1; maybe TRBD2 (6 bases). This CDR3 is built from 13 residues. The germline V gene encodes CDR1 MNHNY and CDR2 SVGAGI (reference sequence). The V gene lost 6 bases and the J gene lost 7 bases, with 13 bases spanning the gap. The DNA of the CDR3 is TGTGCCAGCAGCCTGAGGCGGGGAAATGAGCAGTTCTTC. As protein: CASSLRRGNEQFF.

This chain uses TRBV6-5 with TRBJ2-3, with 10 bases matching TRBD1. The CDR3 has 15 amino acids. With V trimmed by 7 bases and J by 4 bases, 8 bases remained unmatched. Per germline, CDR1 MNHEY and CDR2 SVGAGI. Here the CDR3 DNA reads TGTGCCAGCACCTCAGACAGGGGGCCCCCAGATACGCAGTATTTT. Amino acids: CASTSDRGPPDTQYF.

The gene calls are TRBV28 and TRBJ2-5, with D tentatively TRBD2 (6 bases). V lost 3 bases, J lost 2 bases, and 10 bases lay in between. CDR1 and CDR2 (germline): MDHEN, SYDVKM. The length of the CDR3 is 14 residues. The CDR3 coding sequence is TGTGCCAGCAGTTTCCAGCGGGTACAAGAGACCCAGTACTTC. This encodes CASSFQRVQETQYF. Full variable domain (remainder filled in from reference TRBV28 and TRBJ2-5): DVKVTQSSRYLVKRTGEKVFLECVQDMDHENMFWYRQDPGLGLRLIYFSYDVKMKEKGDIPEGYSVSREKKERFSLILESASTNQTSMYLCASSFQRVQETQYFGPGTRLLVL.

A single count supports this clone. The rearrangement uses TRBV23-1 and TRBJ1-1; TRBD1 agrees at 7 bases. TRBV23-1 qualifies as an ORF whose function is uncertain. V lost 2 bases to trimming and J lost 2 bases; unmatched junction nucleotides: 14. This CDR3 has 18 residues. The CDR3: CASSQPRRKTGSNTEAFF. The CDR3 DNA reads TGCGCCAGCAGTCAACCGCGTAGGAAGACAGGGAGTAACACTGAAGCTTTCTTT.

The rearrangement uses TRBV28 and TRBJ2-3; a weak D match, TRBD1 (5 bases). V lost 7 bases, J lost 8 bases, and 16 bases lay in between. Germline V gene sequence: CDR1 MDHEN, CDR2 SYDVKM. This CDR3 contains 13 residues. The CDR3, as DNA: TGTGCCAGCATCTGGCAGGGTAGAGGTACGCAGTATTTT. It yields the protein CASIWQGRGTQYF.

The chain combines TRBV4-2 with TRBJ2-2, with D perhaps TRBD1 (6 bases). Germline CDR1 is LGHNA and CDR2 is YNFKEQ. The CDR3 is 15 amino acids. Trimming removed 4 bases at V and 1 base at J, with 10 bases between. The CDR3 DNA reads TGTGCCAGCAGCCCCCAGGGACAGAACACCGGGGAGCTGTTTTTT. The encoded protein is CASSPQGQNTGELFF.

The chain combines TRBV9 with TRBJ1-6; D gene ambiguous. Trimming left V 0 bases short and J 5 bases short, with 9 bases between. The CDR3 covers 15 residues. Germline lookup yields CDR1 SGDLS and CDR2 YYNGEE. The DNA of the CDR3 is TGTGCCAGCAGCGTAGCTAGAGGGAATAATTCACCCCTCCACTTT. Its protein product is CASSVARGNNSPLHF. Full variable domain (outside the CDR3, taken from reference TRBV9 and TRBJ1-6): DSGVTQTPKHLITATGQRVTLRCSPRSGDLSVYWYQQSLDQGLQFLIQYYNGEERAKGNILERFSAQQFPDLHSELNLSSLELGDSALYFCASSVARGNNSPLHFGNGTRLTVT.

The rearrangement links TRBV29-1 to TRBJ1-2; D unresolved. V was shortened by 7 bases and J by 5 bases, with 17 bases between the two germline ends. Per the germline V gene, CDR1 is SQVTM and CDR2 is ANQGSEA. This CDR3 comprises 13 residues. The CDR3 DNA is TGCAGCGCCGGGGTGGGCGGGAAGTATGGCTACACCTTC. Its protein product is CSAGVGGKYGYTF.

The V call is TRBV11-2, the J call TRBJ2-2, with 13 bases that match TRBD2. V shed 2 bases, J shed 8 bases, and the junction held 8 bases outside the gene matches. Germline CDR1 is SGHAT and CDR2 is FQNNGV. The CDR3 consists of 17 residues. The CDR3 reads CASSLRTGLAGVGELFF. The CDR3 nucleotides read TGTGCCAGCAGCTTACGGACTGGACTAGCGGGAGTGGGGGAGCTGTTTTTT.

V usage is TRBV6-5 and J usage is TRBJ2-7, with TRBD1 as a possible D gene (6 bases). Trimming took 6 bases from V and 0 from J, leaving 15 bases between them. The CDR3 consists of 15 residues. Germline V lookup: CDR1 MNHEY, CDR2 SVGAGI. The CDR3 reads CASSLSLQGSYEQYF. The DNA of the CDR3 is TGTGCCAGCAGCCTCTCCTTACAGGGCTCCTACGAGCAGTACTTC.

The chain has TRBV3-1 (or the pseudogene TRBV3-2) and TRBJ1-5; 7 bases match TRBD1. Germline CDR1 and CDR2: LGHDT and YNNKEL (reference sequence). This CDR3 has 13 amino acids. V trimming: 5 bases; J trimming: 5 bases; junction bases outside the gene matches: 3. The CDR3 sequence is CASSFTGDQPQHF. In DNA, the CDR3 is TGTGCCAGCAGCTTCACAGGGGATCAGCCCCAGCATTTT.